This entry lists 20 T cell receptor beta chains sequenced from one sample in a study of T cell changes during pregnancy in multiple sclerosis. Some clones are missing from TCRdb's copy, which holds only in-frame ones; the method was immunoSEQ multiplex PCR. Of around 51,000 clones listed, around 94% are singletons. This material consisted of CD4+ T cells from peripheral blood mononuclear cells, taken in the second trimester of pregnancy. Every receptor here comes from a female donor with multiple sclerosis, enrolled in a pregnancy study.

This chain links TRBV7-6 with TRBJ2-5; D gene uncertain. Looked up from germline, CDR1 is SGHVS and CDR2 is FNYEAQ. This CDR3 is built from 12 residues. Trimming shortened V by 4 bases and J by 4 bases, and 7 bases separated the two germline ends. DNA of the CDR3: TGTGCCAGCAGCTCCCGAGGAGAGACCCAGTACTTC. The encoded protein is CASSSRGETQYF.

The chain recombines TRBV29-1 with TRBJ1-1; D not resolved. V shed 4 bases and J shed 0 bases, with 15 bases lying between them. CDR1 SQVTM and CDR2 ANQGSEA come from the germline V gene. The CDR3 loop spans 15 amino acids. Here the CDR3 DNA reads TGCAGCGTTGCACCATTTGGAGAGATGAACACTGAAGCTTTCTTT. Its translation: CSVAPFGEMNTEAFF. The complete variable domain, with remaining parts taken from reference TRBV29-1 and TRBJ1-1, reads SAVISQKPSRDICQRGTSLTIQCQVDSQVTMMFWYRQQPGQSLTLIATANQGSEATYESGFVIDKFPISRPNLTFSTLTVSNMSPEDSSIYLCSVAPFGEMNTEAFFGQGTRLTVV.

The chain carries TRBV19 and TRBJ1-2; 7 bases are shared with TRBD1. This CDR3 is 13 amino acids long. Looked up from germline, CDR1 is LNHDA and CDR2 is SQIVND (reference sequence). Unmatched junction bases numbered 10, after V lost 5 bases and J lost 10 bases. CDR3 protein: CASSDNYRGSYTF. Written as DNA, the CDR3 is TGTGCCAGTAGTGACAACTACAGGGGTTCCTACACCTTC.

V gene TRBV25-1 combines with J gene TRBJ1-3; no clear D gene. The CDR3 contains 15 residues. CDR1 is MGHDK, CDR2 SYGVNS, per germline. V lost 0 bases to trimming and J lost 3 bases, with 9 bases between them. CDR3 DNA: TGTGCCAGCAGTGAATATGCGGGAATTGGAAACACCATATATTTT. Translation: CASSEYAGIGNTIYF.

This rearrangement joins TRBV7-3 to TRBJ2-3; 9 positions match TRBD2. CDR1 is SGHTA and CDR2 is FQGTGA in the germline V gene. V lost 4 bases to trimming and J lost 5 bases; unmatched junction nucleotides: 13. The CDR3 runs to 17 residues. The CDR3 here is CASSYLGGGAKVDTQYF. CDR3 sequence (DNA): TGTGCCAGCAGCTACTTGGGCGGGGGGGCTAAAGTAGATACGCAGTATTTT.

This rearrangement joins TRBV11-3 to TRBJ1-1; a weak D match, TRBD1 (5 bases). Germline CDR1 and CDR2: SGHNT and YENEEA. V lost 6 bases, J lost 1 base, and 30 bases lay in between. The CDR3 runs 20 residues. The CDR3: CASSFSSSGFAYRENTEAFF. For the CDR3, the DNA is TGTGCCAGCAGTTTCTCATCCTCAGGGTTCGCTTACCGTGAGAACACTGAAGCTTTCTTT.

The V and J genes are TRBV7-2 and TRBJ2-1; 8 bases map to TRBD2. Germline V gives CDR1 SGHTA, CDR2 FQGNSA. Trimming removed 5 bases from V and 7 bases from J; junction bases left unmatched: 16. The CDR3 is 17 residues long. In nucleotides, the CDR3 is TGTGCCAGCAGCCCATGGGCCGGGACTAGGGTTGCGAATGAGCAGTTCTTC. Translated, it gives CASSPWAGTRVANEQFF.

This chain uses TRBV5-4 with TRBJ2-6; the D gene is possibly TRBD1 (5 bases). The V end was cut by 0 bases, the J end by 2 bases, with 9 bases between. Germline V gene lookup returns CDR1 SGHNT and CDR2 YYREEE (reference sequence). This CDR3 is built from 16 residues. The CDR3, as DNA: TGTGCCAGCAGCTTGGCCGTCAGGGCTGGGGCCAACGTCCTGACTTTC. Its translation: CASSLAVRAGANVLTF.

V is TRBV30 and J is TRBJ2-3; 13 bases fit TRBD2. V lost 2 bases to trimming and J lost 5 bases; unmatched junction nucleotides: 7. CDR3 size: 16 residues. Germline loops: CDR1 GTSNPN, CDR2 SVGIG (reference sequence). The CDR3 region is CAWSSGTSGEEDTQYF. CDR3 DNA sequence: TGTGCCTGGAGTTCCGGGACTAGCGGGGAAGAAGATACGCAGTATTTT.

CDR3: CAFYAGITYGYTF. CDR3 nucleotides: TGTGCCTTCTATGCAGGGATAACCTATGGCTACACCTTC. The chain employs TRBV30 and TRBJ1-2; tentatively, D is TRBD1 (5 bases). The V end was cut by 7 bases, the J end by 4 bases, with 16 bases between. The CDR3 has 13 amino acids. Germline lookup yields CDR1 GTSNPN and CDR2 SVGIG (reference sequence).

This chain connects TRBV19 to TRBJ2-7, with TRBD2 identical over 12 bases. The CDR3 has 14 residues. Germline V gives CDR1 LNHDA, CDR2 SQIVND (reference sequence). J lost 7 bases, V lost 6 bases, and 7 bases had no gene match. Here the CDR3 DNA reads TGTGCCAGTAGCCTACTAGCGGGGGGTAGTGAGCAGTACTTC. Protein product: CASSLLAGGSEQYF.

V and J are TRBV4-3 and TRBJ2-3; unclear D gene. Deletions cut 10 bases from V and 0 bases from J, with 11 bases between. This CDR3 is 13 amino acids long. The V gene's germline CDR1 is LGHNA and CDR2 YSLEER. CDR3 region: CAKRTVSTDTQYF. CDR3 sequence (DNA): TGCGCCAAGAGAACGGTGAGCACAGATACGCAGTATTTT.

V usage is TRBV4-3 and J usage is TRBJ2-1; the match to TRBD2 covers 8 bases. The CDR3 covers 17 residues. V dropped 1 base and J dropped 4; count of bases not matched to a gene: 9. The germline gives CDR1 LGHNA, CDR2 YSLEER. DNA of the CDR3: TGCGCCAGCAGCCAAGCATCTGGAGCGGGGGCATACAATGAGCAGTTCTTC. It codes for CASSQASGAGAYNEQFF.

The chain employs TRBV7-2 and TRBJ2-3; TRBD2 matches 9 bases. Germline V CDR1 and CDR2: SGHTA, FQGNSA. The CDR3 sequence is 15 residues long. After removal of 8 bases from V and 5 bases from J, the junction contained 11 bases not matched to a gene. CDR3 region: CASGKGGGAGDTQYF. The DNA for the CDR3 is TGTGCCAGCGGAAAGGGCGGGGGGGCCGGAGATACGCAGTATTTT.

CDR3 sequence reads: CASSLRLAGGLVQETQYF. CDR3 nucleotides: TGTGCCAGCAGCCTGAGACTAGCGGGGGGGCTCGTCCAAGAGACCCAGTACTTC. V usage is TRBV7-7 and J usage is TRBJ2-5, with 14 bases fitting TRBD2. There are 18 residues in the CDR3. After removal of 5 bases from V and 1 base from J, the junction contained 9 bases not matched to a gene. Germline lookup yields CDR1 SSHAT and CDR2 FNYEAQ (reference sequence).

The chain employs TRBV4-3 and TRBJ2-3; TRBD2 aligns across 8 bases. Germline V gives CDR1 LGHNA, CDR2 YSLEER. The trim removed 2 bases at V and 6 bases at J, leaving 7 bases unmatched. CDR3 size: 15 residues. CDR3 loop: CASSQSRGGVDTQYF. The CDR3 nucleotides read TGCGCCAGCAGCCAATCCCGGGGGGGTGTCGATACGCAGTATTTT.

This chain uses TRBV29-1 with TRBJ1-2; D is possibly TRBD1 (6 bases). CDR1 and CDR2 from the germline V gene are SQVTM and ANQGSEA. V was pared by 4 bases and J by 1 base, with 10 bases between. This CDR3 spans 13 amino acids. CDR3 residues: CSVARDINYGYTF. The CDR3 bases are TGCAGCGTTGCCCGGGACATTAACTATGGCTACACCTTC.

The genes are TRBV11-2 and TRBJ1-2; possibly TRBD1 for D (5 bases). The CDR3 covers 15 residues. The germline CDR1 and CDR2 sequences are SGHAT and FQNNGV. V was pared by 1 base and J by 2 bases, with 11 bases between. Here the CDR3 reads CASSLGTIQNYGYTF. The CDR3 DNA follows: TGTGCCAGCAGCTTAGGGACAATTCAAAACTATGGCTACACCTTC.

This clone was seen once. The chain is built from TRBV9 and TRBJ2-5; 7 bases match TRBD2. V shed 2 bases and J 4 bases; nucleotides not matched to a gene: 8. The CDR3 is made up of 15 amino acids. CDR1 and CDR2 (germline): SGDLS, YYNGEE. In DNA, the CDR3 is TGTGCCAGCAGCGTTCGCGGGGGAAAGGGAGAGACCCAGTACTTC. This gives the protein CASSVRGGKGETQYF.

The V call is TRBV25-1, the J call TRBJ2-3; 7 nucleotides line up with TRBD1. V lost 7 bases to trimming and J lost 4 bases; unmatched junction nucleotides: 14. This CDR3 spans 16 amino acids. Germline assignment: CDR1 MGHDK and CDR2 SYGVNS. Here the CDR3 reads CASMWGSGTESDTQYF. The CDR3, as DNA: TGTGCCAGCATGTGGGGTTCAGGGACAGAATCAGATACGCAGTATTTT.